This T cell receptor (beta chain) emerged from a study of liver allograft versus peripheral blood T cells. Study-wide background: Recipients' peripheral blood T cell receptor repertoires were compared with those in transplanted livers.

Concerning this clonotype: No antigen is known for it.

Trimming cost V 3 bases and J 0 bases, with 13 bases left between them. Germline V lookup: CDR1 PRHDT, CDR2 FYEKMQ (reference sequence). There are 16 residues in the CDR3. TCRdb re-called the reads through MiXCR, storing one row per CDR3 protein. Among 9,000 to 13,000 distinct CDR3 sequences listed, under 30% were seen once. Notes on the study in general: Reportedly, the T cell receptor repertoires inside liver allografts were not the same as those in peripheral blood.

The TCR comes from a human patient who had a liver transplant. Part of the T cells may come from the graft donor. The rearrangement joins TRBV13 to TRBJ2-3; TRBD2 is a possible D gene (5 bases). CDR3 loop: CASSFSSQRSTDTQYF. DNA for the CDR3: TGTGCCAGCAGCTTCTCCTCTCAGCGGAGCACAGATACGCAGTATTTT.